The clone carrying this TCR beta chain was observed a few times. Its antigen is still unknown. The data were taken from a study of T cells in localized non-small cell lung cancer. The assay was immunoSEQ multiplex PCR, and TCRdb's table has in-frame clones only and misses some. The data contain about 1,600 clones, roughly 27% of them seen just once; the ten biggest clones take up more than 20%. V was trimmed by 6 bases and J by 5 bases, leaving 7 bases between them. This CDR3 is built from 11 residues. The study, taken as a whole, reports: Turning up in adjacent lung were a median 57 of the top 100 tumor clones. Adjacent uninvolved lung had the highest clonality, suggesting focused antigen responses. Heterogeneity remains possible, as sequencing covered one tumor region only.

The V and J genes are TRBV6-7 and TRBJ1-1; the D is unclear. TRBV6-7 qualifies as an ORF whose function is uncertain. The source of this sequence is a male donor older than 55 with stage II lung adenocarcinoma. Sample: normal lung tissue next to the tumor, taken before any cancer treatment. The CDR3 sequence is CASSLWTEAFF. CDR3 DNA: TGTGCCAGCAGCCTTTGGACTGAAGCTTTCTTT.